These T cell receptor beta chains were read from a single sample in a study of T cell repertoires in cytomegalovirus infection. TCRdb called the reads again in MiXCR, with one record for every CDR3 protein. This repertoire shows roughly 630,000 distinct CDR3 sequences, 20% to 25% found once; its top ten account for 7% to 9%. Specimen: CD8+ T cells from PBMCs. All receptors come from a human donor in good health (CMV status not recorded). Some clones in this sample may be carry-over from other donors' samples. CDR3s include the opening cysteine and the closing phenylalanine or tryptophan. A D gene is named only where the DNA matches it firmly. Not every row has a clone size; where given, it reads once, few, many or a size class.

V	J	size	D	CDR3	DNA
TRBV7-8	TRBJ1-2	many	.	CASSLVEIEQGVYGYTF	TGTGCCAGCAGCTTAGTTGAAATCGAACAGGGAGTCTATGGCTACACCTTC
TRBV7-9	TRBJ2-1	many	.	CASSLAGITGEQFF	TGTGCCAGCAGCTTGGCAGGCATCACCGGTGAGCAGTTCTTC
TRBV7-9	TRBJ1-4	many	.	CASSLRGAGNEKLFF	TGTGCCAGCAGCTTAAGGGGGGCTGGTAATGAAAAACTGTTTTTT
TRBV6-2/TRBV6-3	TRBJ2-1	.	TRBD2	CASSYGGGSTYNEQFF	TGTGCCAGCAGTTACGGGGGGGGTAGCACCTACAATGAGCAGTTCTTC
TRBV6-5	TRBJ1-2	many	.	CASSQPYRADGYTF	TGTGCCAGCAGTCAACCATACCGAGCGGATGGCTACACCTTC
TRBV28	TRBJ2-5	.	.	CASSPRGGGNSETQYF	TGTGCCAGCAGCCCTAGGGGGGGGGGAAATAGTGAGACCCAGTACTTC
TRBV29-1	TRBJ2-7	few	.	CSAHLGSYEQYF	TGCAGCGCTCACCTGGGTTCCTACGAGCAGTACTTC
TRBV4-1	TRBJ2-7	.	.	CASSPGTLPFYEQYF	TGCGCCAGCAGCCCCGGGACTTTACCTTTCTACGAGCAGTACTTC
TRBV19	TRBJ1-2	.	.	CASSAGSGYTF	TGTGCCAGTAGTGCCGGGAGTGGCTACACCTTC
TRBV6-1	TRBJ2-3	many	.	CASSFRGTDTQYF	TGTGCCAGCAGTTTTCGAGGGACAGATACGCAGTATTTT
TRBV28	TRBJ2-3	few	TRBD1	CASSHRGHRDTQYF	TGTGCCAGCAGCCACAGGGGGCACCGGGATACGCAGTATTTT
TRBV4-1	TRBJ2-3	few	TRBD2	CASSQDSGLAGVPDTQYF	TGCGCCAGCAGCCAAGATAGCGGACTAGCGGGGGTACCAGATACGCAGTATTTT
TRBV6-2/TRBV6-3	TRBJ1-1	.	.	CASSPPPGNTEAFF	TGTGCCAGCAGCCCACCTCCGGGGAACACTGAAGCTTTCTTT
TRBV7-8	TRBJ2-5	few	TRBD2	CASSTRTSGDQETQYF	TGTGCCAGCAGCACCCGGACTAGCGGGGACCAAGAGACCCAGTACTTC
TRBV24-1	TRBJ2-3	few	.	CATSKASFPDTQYF	TGTGCCACCAGTAAGGCTAGTTTTCCAGATACGCAGTATTTT
TRBV7-2	TRBJ2-3	many	.	CASSLDYLTDTQYF	TGTGCCAGCAGCCTGGACTATCTCACAGATACGCAGTATTTT
TRBV3-1	TRBJ2-5	few	TRBD2	CASSQGTSGGGETQYF	TGTGCCAGCAGCCAAGGGACTAGCGGGGGTGGTGAGACCCAGTACTTC
TRBV15	TRBJ2-7	.	.	CATSSKGAAYYEQYF	TGTGCCACCAGCAGTAAAGGGGCCGCTTACTACGAGCAGTACTTC
TRBV25-1	TRBJ2-2	many	.	CASSEYLGELAGTGELFF	TGTGCCAGCAGTGAATATTTAGGAGAACTGGCTGGAACCGGGGAGCTGTTTTTT
TRBV11-3	TRBJ2-2	few	.	CASSGQGTSNTGELFF	TGTGCCAGCAGCGGTCAGGGGACCTCGAACACCGGGGAGCTGTTTTTT
TRBV9	TRBJ2-3	few	TRBD1	CASSVEGQPLTDTQYF	TGTGCCAGCAGCGTAGAGGGACAGCCCCTCACAGATACGCAGTATTTT
TRBV6-2/TRBV6-3	TRBJ2-1	.	.	CASSYGTRGNEQFF	TGTGCCAGCAGTTATGGTACGAGGGGGAATGAGCAGTTCTTC
TRBV7-9	TRBJ2-7	few	TRBD1	CASSPGDRGTPYEQYF	TGTGCCAGCAGCCCAGGGGACAGGGGGACACCCTACGAGCAGTACTTC
TRBV7-9	TRBJ1-4	many	.	CASSLRGNEKLFF	TGTGCCAGCAGCTTAAGAGGGAATGAAAAACTGTTTTTT
TRBV7-6	TRBJ1-3	many	.	CASSLGQQLTTSGNTIYF	TGTGCCAGCAGCTTAGGGCAGCAGCTCACCACCTCCGGAAACACCATATATTTT
TRBV4-1	TRBJ1-1	.	.	CASSPRLNTEAFF	TGCGCCAGCAGTCCACGGCTGAACACTGAAGCTTTCTTT
TRBV15	TRBJ1-1	.	TRBD1	CATSRGTGGEAFF	TGTGCCACCAGCAGAGGGACAGGGGGAGAAGCTTTCTTT
TRBV7-2	TRBJ2-3	many	TRBD1	CASSLPLLPRQGTDTQYF	TGTGCCAGCAGCTTACCCCTCTTACCTCGACAGGGGACAGATACGCAGTATTTT
TRBV6-2/TRBV6-3	TRBJ2-2	few	.	CASRTLEGRRTGELFF	TGTGCCAGCAGAACATTGGAGGGGAGGAGGACCGGGGAGCTGTTTTTT
TRBV7-6	TRBJ1-2	many	TRBD1	CASSLVLSGTANYGYTF	TGTGCCAGCAGCTTAGTCCTCTCCGGGACAGCTAACTATGGCTACACCTTC
TRBV29-1	TRBJ2-3	.	TRBD2	CSVTGGRGDTQYF	TGCAGCGTAACGGGGGGGCGAGGAGATACGCAGTATTTT
TRBV11-2	TRBJ2-1	many	TRBD1	CASSPYRGNEQFF	TGTGCCAGCAGCCCATACAGGGGCAATGAGCAGTTCTTC
TRBV4-3	TRBJ1-5	.	.	CASSLTQGRPQHF	TGCGCCAGCAGCCTAACCCAGGGTCGGCCCCAGCATTTT
TRBV19	TRBJ1-5	.	TRBD1	CASSGGGWPQHF	TGTGCCAGTAGTGGAGGGGGCTGGCCCCAGCATTTT
TRBV14	TRBJ1-2	many	TRBD1	CASSQGSGGNYGYTF	TGTGCCAGCAGCCAAGGGTCAGGGGGGAACTATGGCTACACCTTC
TRBV6-5	TRBJ2-1	few	TRBD2	CASSYSGASGGATYNEQFF	TGTGCCAGCAGTTACTCGGGAGCTAGCGGGGGGGCTACATACAATGAGCAGTTCTTC
TRBV7-6	TRBJ2-1	few	.	CASSPTLNNEQFF	TGTGCCAGCAGCCCGACTCTAAACAATGAGCAGTTCTTC
TRBV28	TRBJ2-3	few	.	CASSPRAARFTDTQYF	TGTGCCAGCAGTCCCAGGGCAGCGCGGTTCACAGATACGCAGTATTTT
TRBV27	TRBJ1-4	.	.	CASSLPGPNEKLFF	TGTGCCAGCAGTTTGCCGGGACCGAATGAAAAACTGTTTTTT
TRBV27	TRBJ2-4	.	.	CASTGQENIQYF	TGTGCCAGCACGGGGCAGGAAAACATTCAGTACTTC
TRBV15	TRBJ2-2	.	.	CATTTALGILSGELFF	TGTGCCACCACGACCGCTTTGGGTATCTTGAGCGGGGAGCTGTTTTTT
TRBV29-1	TRBJ2-7	few	.	CSVEGSTYEQYF	TGCAGCGTTGAGGGCTCTACGTACGAGCAGTACTTC
TRBV5-6	TRBJ1-1	.	.	CANSWGDTEAFF	TGTGCCAACAGTTGGGGGGACACTGAAGCTTTCTTT
TRBV12-5	TRBJ1-2	.	.	CASGIGDGYTF	TGTGCTAGTGGAATTGGGGATGGCTACACCTTC
TRBV7-9	TRBJ1-1	many	.	CASSLVQGVNTEAFF	TGTGCCAGCAGCTTAGTTCAGGGAGTGAACACTGAAGCTTTCTTT
TRBV7-2	TRBJ2-3	many	.	CASIKGRGTDTQYF	TGTGCCAGCATCAAGGGTAGGGGCACAGATACGCAGTATTTT
TRBV7-9	TRBJ2-7	many	.	CASSLNKNYEQYF	TGTGCCAGCAGCTTAAATAAGAACTACGAGCAGTACTTC
TRBV6-5	TRBJ2-1	few	.	CASSLPKGNEQFF	TGTGCCAGCAGCCTCCCCAAGGGAAATGAGCAGTTCTTC
TRBV7-9	TRBJ1-1	many	.	CASSPTVNTEAFF	TGTGCCAGCAGCCCGACAGTGAACACTGAAGCTTTCTTT
TRBV7-9	TRBJ2-1	many	TRBD1	CASSSGQGANEQFF	TGTGCCAGCAGCTCGGGACAGGGGGCAAATGAGCAGTTCTTC
TRBV6-2/TRBV6-3	TRBJ1-2	.	.	CASSFRDGSNYGYTF	TGTGCCAGCAGTTTCCGGGACGGTTCTAACTATGGCTACACCTTC
TRBV19	TRBJ1-1	.	TRBD1	CASDRGNEAFF	TGTGCCAGTGACAGGGGGAATGAAGCTTTCTTT
TRBV10-3	TRBJ2-3	few	.	CAIRYSRGNTDTQYF	TGTGCCATCAGATATAGCAGGGGCAACACAGATACGCAGTATTTT
TRBV7-3	TRBJ2-1	many	TRBD2	CASSSRGGHYNEQFF	TGTGCCAGCAGCTCCCGGGGGGGGCACTACAATGAGCAGTTCTTC
TRBV20-1	TRBJ2-3	.	.	CSARGSKVDTDTQYF	TGCAGTGCTAGAGGGTCTAAAGTGGACACAGATACGCAGTATTTT